These 2 T cell receptor beta chains came from one sample sequenced in a study of T cell changes during pregnancy in multiple sclerosis. Method: immunoSEQ multiplex PCR; TCRdb's copy keeps in-frame clones and lacks some. The repertoire holds roughly 32,000 clones, about 87% seen once, with 3% to 4% in the top ten. This material consisted of CD8+ T cells from peripheral blood mononuclear cells, taken in the third trimester of pregnancy. These receptors were collected from a female donor with multiple sclerosis, enrolled in a pregnancy study.

V usage is TRBV9 and J usage is TRBJ2-5; 15 bases agree with TRBD2. The CDR3 sequence is 16 residues long. V shed 4 bases and J 4 bases; nucleotides not matched to a gene: 5. CDR1 and CDR2 (germline): SGDLS, YYNGEE. The CDR3 spells CASSSRTSGGAETQYF. The DNA for the CDR3 is TGTGCCAGCAGCTCCCGGACTAGCGGGGGGGCAGAGACCCAGTACTTC. Together with reference TRBV9 and TRBJ2-5, the CDR3 gives the full variable domain: DSGVTQTPKHLITATGQRVTLRCSPRSGDLSVYWYQQSLDQGLQFLIQYYNGEERAKGNILERFSAQQFPDLHSELNLSSLELGDSALYFCASSSRTSGGAETQYFGPGTRLLVL.

V gene TRBV27 combines with J gene TRBJ1-1; weak D call: TRBD1 (6 bases). Trimming removed 4 bases at V and 0 bases at J, with 9 bases between. This CDR3 has 14 amino acids. Germline CDR1 is MNHEY and CDR2 is SMNVEV (reference sequence). CDR3: CASSSDSLNTEAFF. For the CDR3, the DNA is TGTGCCAGCAGTTCGGACAGCTTGAACACTGAAGCTTTCTTT.